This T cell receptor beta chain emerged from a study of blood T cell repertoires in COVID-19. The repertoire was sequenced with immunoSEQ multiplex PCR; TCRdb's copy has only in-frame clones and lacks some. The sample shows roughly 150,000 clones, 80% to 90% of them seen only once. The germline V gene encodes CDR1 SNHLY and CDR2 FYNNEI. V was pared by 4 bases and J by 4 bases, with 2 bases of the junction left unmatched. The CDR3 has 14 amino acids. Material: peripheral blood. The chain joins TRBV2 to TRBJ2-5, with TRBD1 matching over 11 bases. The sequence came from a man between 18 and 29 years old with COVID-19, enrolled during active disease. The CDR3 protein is CASSVDRGLETQYF. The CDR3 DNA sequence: TGTGCCAGCAGTGTGGACAGGGGGCTAGAGACCCAGTACTTC. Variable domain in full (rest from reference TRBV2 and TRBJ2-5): EPEVTQTPSHQVTQMGQEVILRCVPISNHLYFYWYRQILGQKVEFLVSFYNNEISEKSEIFDDQFSVERPDGSNFTLKIRSTKLEDSAMYFCASSVDRGLETQYFGPGTRLLVL.